The T cell receptor beta chain described here comes from a study of blood T cell repertoires in COVID-19. The sample holds a few counts of this clone. Using immunoSEQ multiplex PCR, the repertoire was profiled, and TCRdb retains in-frame clones only, with some absent. The sample has hundreds of thousands of clones, more than 80% seen once; the top ten hold approximately 3%. Per germline, CDR1 LGHNA and CDR2 YNFKEQ. CDR3 length equals 12 residues. V was clipped by 2 bases and J by 8 bases, with 7 bases between them. The sample taken for sequencing was peripheral blood. This sequence was found in a young woman with COVID-19, enrolled during active disease. The rearrangement joins TRBV4-2 to TRBJ2-1; tentatively, D is TRBD1 (5 bases). CDR3 coding DNA: TGTGCCAGCAGCCAAATCAGGGATGAGCAGTTCTTC. This codes for CASSQIRDEQFF.